This entry lists 18 T cell receptor beta chains sequenced from one sample in a study of T cell clonotyping in hematopoietic cell transplantation (dated by TCRdb to the early 2020s). Preparation of the library involved the immunoSEQ multiplex PCR assay. In its TCRdb copy, this immuneACCESS table keeps in-frame sequences only and misses some clones. Where compared with another copy, unresolved V genes explain less than half of these, and the others have no known cause. Recorded for this sample are about 70,000 clones; around 94% of them occurred a single time. The ten largest clones capture 1.6% of the sample. The source material was peripheral blood mononuclear cells. The source of these receptors is a man aged 50-59 years in good health. Some clones in this sample may be carry-over from other donors' samples.

This clone has more than one count but fewer than ten. V gene TRBV6-5 combines with J gene TRBJ1-4; D uncertain. CDR1 is MNHEY and CDR2 is SVGAGI in the germline V gene. The CDR3 consists of 15 residues. V lost 5 bases, J lost 2 bases, and 12 bases lay in between. CDR3 in DNA: TGTGCCAGCAGTCCTCGGTTGGGTACTAATGAAAAACTGTTTTTT. It is translated as CASSPRLGTNEKLFF.

This chain connects TRBV6-1 to TRBJ2-2, with TRBD1 matching 7 bases. From germline, CDR1 is MNHNS and CDR2 SASEGT. CDR3 length equals 14 residues. V shed 9 bases and J 2 bases; nucleotides not matched to a gene: 6. The CDR3 region is CASPGTANTGELFF. CDR3 coding DNA: TGTGCCAGTCCGGGGACAGCCAACACCGGGGAGCTGTTTTTT.

This chain links TRBV6-1 with TRBJ2-1, with TRBD1 identical over 7 bases. J lost 5 bases, V lost 2 bases, and 3 bases had no gene match. This CDR3 has 14 residues. The V gene's germline CDR1 is MNHNS and CDR2 SASEGT. CDR3 amino acids: CASSEFGTDNEQFF. For the CDR3, the DNA is TGTGCCAGCAGTGAATTCGGGACAGACAATGAGCAGTTCTTC.

The chain couples TRBV27 to TRBJ2-7, with 12 bases matching TRBD1. The CDR3 runs to 14 residues. The V gene's germline CDR1 is MNHEY and CDR2 SMNVEV (reference sequence). Trimming took 6 bases from V and 2 from J; bases not matched to a gene: 2. In DNA, the CDR3 is TGTGCCAGCAGAGGGACAGGGGGCCCCTACGAGCAGTACTTC. Its translation: CASRGTGGPYEQYF.

The rearrangement uses TRBV10-3 and TRBJ2-2, with no clear D. This CDR3 has 15 residues. Germline loops: CDR1 ENHRY, CDR2 SYGVKD. Trimming removed 3 bases at V and 1 base at J, with 9 bases between. The CDR3 sequence is CAISDRTENTGELFF. CDR3 bases: TGTGCCATCAGTGACCGGACCGAGAACACCGGGGAGCTGTTTTTT.

This clone appeared once. This sample also contains other DNA sequences that code for the same CDR3. The CDR3 loop reads CASSRGGGSYEQYF. The DNA of the CDR3 is TGTGCCAGCAGCCGAGGTGGGGGATCCTACGAGCAGTACTTC. This rearrangement joins TRBV11-2 to TRBJ2-7; D is tentatively TRBD1 or TRBD2 (5 bases each). The V end lost 5 bases, the J end lost 1 base, and 12 bases lay between the germline ends. Germline V gene sequence: CDR1 SGHAT, CDR2 FQNNGV. This CDR3 comprises 14 residues.

This rearrangement joins TRBV28 to TRBJ2-7, with D possibly TRBD2 on 5 matching bases. Germline assignment: CDR1 MDHEN and CDR2 SYDVKM. Trimming pared 7 bases from V and 5 bases from J, leaving 18 bases between. This CDR3 region has 14 residues. CDR3 amino acids: CASKNHGVTNEQYF. The CDR3 bases are TGTGCCAGCAAAAATCACGGGGTGACGAACGAGCAGTACTTC.

The V call is TRBV6-1, the J call TRBJ1-5; possible D gene TRBD1, 5 bases. The length of the CDR3 is 15 residues. From germline, CDR1 is MNHNS and CDR2 SASEGT. The germline V and J ends were trimmed by 4 bases and 6 bases, with 16 bases remaining between them. The CDR3 loop reads CASSAGEGNVQPQHF. CDR3 in DNA: TGTGCCAGCAGTGCGGGGGAGGGAAATGTTCAGCCCCAGCATTTT.

The chain employs TRBV7-6 and TRBJ2-2, with 12 bases identical to TRBD2. This CDR3 has 18 amino acids. Germline values: CDR1 SGHVS, CDR2 FNYEAQ. V gave up 0 bases and J gave up 5 bases; unmatched junction bases: 7. CDR3 sequence (DNA): TGTGCCAGCAGCTTAGCGGCGCTAGCGGGAGGGGTAACCGGGGAGCTGTTTTTT. It is translated as CASSLAALAGGVTGELFF.

CDR3: CASSVAGVTGGRDTQYF. CDR3 nucleotides: TGTGCCAGCAGCGTAGCTGGAGTCACAGGGGGCCGGGATACGCAGTATTTT. This chain uses TRBV9 with TRBJ2-3; 9 nucleotides match TRBD1. The CDR3 has 17 amino acids. J lost 6 bases, V lost 0 bases, and 11 bases had no gene match. Germline V CDR1 and CDR2: SGDLS, YYNGEE.

This rearrangement joins TRBV5-1 to TRBJ2-5; perhaps D is TRBD1 or TRBD2 (5 bases each). Germline V lookup: CDR1 SGHRS, CDR2 YFSETQ. The CDR3 totals 15 residues. The V and J ends lost 3 bases and 4 bases respectively, with 16 bases between them. The CDR3 sequence: CASSWESGTRETQYF. The CDR3 DNA is TGCGCCAGCAGCTGGGAGTCGGGGACGAGAGAGACCCAGTACTTC.

This chain joins TRBV29-1 and TRBJ2-5; no definite D call. The germline V gene encodes CDR1 SQVTM and CDR2 ANQGSEA. V was shortened by 6 bases and J by 5 bases, with 13 bases between the two germline ends. The CDR3 runs to 12 residues. The CDR3 DNA sequence: TGCAGCGTGTATTCCCGTGGGGAGACCCAGTACTTC. Protein product: CSVYSRGETQYF.

The chain carries TRBV5-5 and TRBJ2-7; D possibly matches TRBD1 or TRBD2 (5 bases each). The CDR3 is made up of 13 amino acids. Trimming left V 1 base short and J 3 bases short, with 8 bases between. Per germline, CDR1 SGHKS and CDR2 YYEKEE (reference sequence). CDR3: CASSLWDLYEQYF. The CDR3 nucleotides are TGTGCCAGCAGCTTGTGGGACCTCTACGAGCAGTACTTC.

The chain is built from TRBV2 and TRBJ1-5, with D unresolved. The CDR3 contains 13 residues. Germline V gene data show CDR1 as SNHLY and CDR2 as FYNNEI. Trimming took 7 bases from V and 0 from J, leaving 7 bases between them. For the CDR3, the DNA is TGTGCCAGCACCGATTATAGCAATCAGCCCCAGCATTTT. It yields the protein CASTDYSNQPQHF.

The chain carries TRBV29-1 and TRBJ2-7; possibly TRBD1 for D (5 bases). Germline V CDR1 and CDR2: SQVTM, ANQGSEA. This CDR3 comprises 12 residues. V lost 0 bases and J lost 7, with 10 bases in between. CDR3 DNA sequence: TGCAGCGTTGAAGAGCTGACAGAAGAGCAGTACTTC. This gives the protein CSVEELTEEQYF.

This CDR3 reads CASREAGSSYNEQFF. The CDR3 coding sequence is TGTGCCAGCAGGGAAGCGGGGAGCTCCTACAATGAGCAGTTCTTC. The chain combines TRBV9 with TRBJ2-1; 7 nucleotides agree with TRBD2. The CDR3 extends over 15 amino acids. CDR1 and CDR2 (germline): SGDLS, YYNGEE. J was trimmed by 0 bases and V by 5 bases; bases with no gene match: 5.

The chain combines TRBV6-5 with TRBJ2-7; TRBD1 matches 9 bases. The CDR3 has 15 residues. The V gene's germline CDR1 is MNHEY and CDR2 SVGAGI. The V and J ends lost 6 bases and 6 bases, in that order; junction bases with no gene match: 12. Written as DNA, the CDR3 is TGTGCCAGCAGCCCTACAGGGGGCCTTTGGTCCGAGCAGTACTTC. Translated, it gives CASSPTGGLWSEQYF.

This clone was detected only a few times. The chain combines TRBV30 with TRBJ2-7; D unclear. Trimming shortened V by 0 bases and J by 4 bases, and 16 bases separated the two germline ends. The germline V gene has CDR1 GTSNPN and CDR2 SVGIG (reference sequence). The CDR3 spans 15 residues. CDR3 loop: CAWSVRMNQVYEQYF. The CDR3 nucleotides are TGTGCCTGGAGTGTACGAATGAATCAGGTTTACGAGCAGTACTTC.